Listed below are T cell receptor beta chains from one sample, sequenced in a study of long-term antiretroviral therapy in people with HIV. Repertoires were generated with immunoSEQ multiplex PCR, while TCRdb's copy carries only in-frame clones and drops some. Of some 24,000 clones in the sample, about four fifths were seen once. This material consisted of unsorted PBMCs, taken 0.7 years before starting antiretroviral therapy. The receptors shown here come from a man in his thirties or forties with HIV. CDR3s include the opening cysteine and the closing phenylalanine or tryptophan. The D gene is left open where the match is weak. Expanded clones get a size class; other rows say once, few or many, or leave the size out.

D gene	clone size	V gene	J gene	CDR3 DNA	CDR3 protein
NA	NA	TRBV15	TRBJ1-1	TGTGCCACCAGCACCGGAGGATTCGAGGAAGCTTTCTTT	CATSTGGFEEAFF
TRBD1	once	TRBV5-4	TRBJ1-6	TGTGCCAGCAGCTTAAGTAGGGACAGGAGCTCCTATAATTCACCCCTCCACTTT	CASSLSRDRSSYNSPLHF
NA	NA	TRBV5-1	TRBJ2-3	TGCGCCAGCAGTCAACTCCGGGTGCGTGCAGATACGCAGTATTTT	CASSQLRVRADTQYF
TRBD1	NA	TRBV18	TRBJ2-2	TGTGCCAGCTCACCTCGGACAGGACTGTTCACCGGGGAGCTGTTTTTT	CASSPRTGLFTGELFF
NA	NA	TRBV7-9	TRBJ1-1	TGTGCCAGCGGGGAGATGAACACTGAAGCTTTCTTT	CASGEMNTEAFF
NA	medium-sized	TRBV28	TRBJ2-1	TGTGCCAGCAGCGATAGCAATGAGCAGTTCTTC	CASSDSNEQFF
TRBD1	NA	TRBV4-3	TRBJ2-3	TGCGCCAGCAGCCAAGCCGACAGGGAGCCAGATACGCAGTATTTT	CASSQADREPDTQYF
NA	NA	TRBV5-1	TRBJ2-1	TGCGCCAGCGGACAGCTCTACAATGAGCAGTTCTTC	CASGQLYNEQFF
TRBD1	NA	TRBV18	TRBJ2-6	TGTGCCAGCTCCCCCGGGACAGAAAAACAGCGGTCCCCCTCTGGGGCCAACGTCCTGACTTTC	CASSPGTEKQRSPSGANVLTF
NA	once	TRBV28	TRBJ1-3	TGTGCCAGCAGTCTCGGACAGAGCTCTGGAAACACCATATATTTT	CASSLGQSSGNTIYF
NA	few	TRBV28	TRBJ2-7	TGTGCCAGCAGTTTTCGAGGGGTCTACGAGCAGTACTTC	CASSFRGVYEQYF
NA	NA	TRBV5-6	TRBJ1-3	TGTGCCAGCAGCTTGCCCACAGGAGGAAACACCATATATTTT	CASSLPTGGNTIYF
NA	NA	TRBV28	TRBJ2-4	TGTGCCAGCAGTTTGGGGGGAGAGGGGAACATTCAGTACTTC	CASSLGGEGNIQYF
TRBD1	NA	TRBV13	TRBJ2-7	TGTGCCAGCAGCTCTAGGGGGACAGGGGCCAACGAGCAGTACTTC	CASSSRGTGANEQYF
NA	NA	TRBV28	TRBJ2-7	TGTGCCAGCAGTTTAATTCCAGGGGCACTCCATGGCGAGCAGTACTTC	CASSLIPGALHGEQYF
NA	once	TRBV6-1	TRBJ2-7	TGTGCCAGCGAAGACAGGCACACCTACGAGCAGTACTTC	CASEDRHTYEQYF
TRBD2	NA	TRBV6-1	TRBJ2-5	TGTGCCAGCAGTGACTACGGGACTAGCGGGGGGTACCAAGAGACCCAGTACTTC	CASSDYGTSGGYQETQYF
TRBD1	NA	TRBV19	TRBJ2-2	TGTGCGAGTAAGGAACGACAGGGGAGGAACACCGGGGAGCTGTTTTTT	CASKERQGRNTGELFF
NA	NA	TRBV7-9	TRBJ1-1	TGTGCCAGCAGCTTACCAGGGAGAACTGAAGCTTTCTTT	CASSLPGRTEAFF
TRBD2	once	TRBV25-1	TRBJ2-5	TGTGCCAGCAGGACCCAGCGGGGAGGTCGAGAGACCCAGTACTTC	CASRTQRGGRETQYF
NA	NA	TRBV4-1	TRBJ1-6	TGCGCCAGCAGCCAGGATGGGTACCTTTCCCCCCTCCACTTT	CASSQDGYLSPLHF
NA	NA	TRBV5-1	TRBJ1-2	TGCGCCAGCACCCCAAGGGGGGTTTCTAACTATGGCTACACCTTC	CASTPRGVSNYGYTF
NA	few	TRBV11-2	TRBJ2-7	TGTGCCAGCAGCAGAGGGGCCCAGTCGATCGAGCAGTACTTC	CASSRGAQSIEQYF
NA	once	TRBV5-1	TRBJ1-6	TGCGCCAGCAGCTGGGGGTCGGATTCACCCCTCCACTTT	CASSWGSDSPLHF
NA	NA	TRBV9	TRBJ2-5	TGTGCCAGCAGCGTAGCCCCCCGGGGTGGGACCCAGTACTTC	CASSVAPRGGTQYF
NA	NA	TRBV5-1	TRBJ2-1	TGCGCCAGCAGCTCCAAGGGAAGCGACTCCTACAATGAGCAGTTCTTC	CASSSKGSDSYNEQFF
NA	NA	TRBV7-2	TRBJ2-1	TGTGCCAGCACGCTGGGGAATGAGCAGTTCTTC	CASTLGNEQFF
NA	NA	TRBV19	TRBJ1-4	TGTGCCAGTAGTGGCGGGCGCATTAATGAAAAACTGTTTTTT	CASSGGRINEKLFF
NA	NA	TRBV7-2	TRBJ2-1	TGTGCCAGCAGCCGTGGGAAGTCCTACAATGAGCAGTTCTTC	CASSRGKSYNEQFF
TRBD2	few	TRBV15	TRBJ2-7	TGTGCCACCAGCATGGGACTAGCGGGAGCTTACGAGCAGTACTTC	CATSMGLAGAYEQYF
NA	NA	TRBV7-3	TRBJ2-3	TGTGCCAGCAGGGGTGGCACAGATACGCAGTATTTT	CASRGGTDTQYF
TRBD2	few	TRBV25-1	TRBJ2-1	TGTGCCAGCAGTGATTTCGCGGGAGGGCCTGAGGGTGAGCAGTTCTTC	CASSDFAGGPEGEQFF
TRBD1	NA	TRBV30	TRBJ2-3	TGTGCCTGGGGGACAGGGGGGCAGTATTTT	CAWGTGGQYF
TRBD1	NA	TRBV30	TRBJ1-2	TGTGCCTGGGGCGCCGAGGACAGGGGTTTGGTGGGCTACACCTTC	CAWGAEDRGLVGYTF
NA	NA	TRBV2	TRBJ2-7	TGTGCCAGCAGTGAATCACGGTGGAGCTACGAGCAGTACTTC	CASSESRWSYEQYF
NA	NA	TRBV5-4	TRBJ2-5	TGTGCCAGCAGCTTGGAGGGGGGTTGGGAGACCCAGTACTTC	CASSLEGGWETQYF
NA	NA	TRBV30	TRBJ2-1	TGTGCCTGGAATCAGGGACACTCCTACAATGAGCAGTTCTTC	CAWNQGHSYNEQFF
TRBD1	NA	TRBV18	TRBJ1-1	TGTGCCAGCTCACCATTGACAGGGCGGAACACTGAAGCTTTCTTT	CASSPLTGRNTEAFF
TRBD2	once	TRBV27	TRBJ2-3	TGTGCCAGTGGGGGGACTACAACAGATACGCAGTATTTT	CASGGTTTDTQYF
TRBD1	NA	TRBV6-5	TRBJ1-4	TGTGCCAGCAGGGACAAGAGGGGGCCGGGTGAAAAACTGTTTTTT	CASRDKRGPGEKLFF
NA	NA	TRBV5-1	TRBJ1-5	TGCGCCAGCAGCACGGACATAGATCAGCCCCAGCATTTT	CASSTDIDQPQHF
NA	NA	TRBV15	TRBJ2-4	TGTGCCACCAGCAGAGATCCAGTCAGCCTAGCCAAAAACATTCAGTACTTC	CATSRDPVSLAKNIQYF
TRBD1	NA	TRBV7-9	TRBJ1-3	TGTGCCAGCAGCTTAACGGGACAGGGCTCTGGAAACACCATATATTTT	CASSLTGQGSGNTIYF
NA	NA	TRBV28	TRBJ1-5	TGTGCCAGCACTAAAAGGGGGTGGGGTCAGCCCCAGCATTTT	CASTKRGWGQPQHF
TRBD2	NA	TRBV27	TRBJ2-7	TGTGCCAGCAGTTACACCTCGGGACTAGTAAATGACGAGCAGTACTTC	CASSYTSGLVNDEQYF
NA	NA	TRBV2	TRBJ2-6	TGTGCCAGCAGTGACCAGCTGAGCTCTGGGGCCAACGTCCTGACTTTC	CASSDQLSSGANVLTF
TRBD2	NA	TRBV18	TRBJ2-5	TGTGCCAGCTCACGAGGGACTAGCAAAGAGACCCAGTACTTC	CASSRGTSKETQYF
TRBD2	NA	TRBV15	TRBJ2-5	TGTGCCACCAGCGGGTCATGGGAGGGGTTAGTCGAGACCCAGTACTTC	CATSGSWEGLVETQYF
TRBD1	NA	TRBV2	TRBJ2-3	TGTGCCAGCGGCAGGGGGACAGATACGCAGTATTTT	CASGRGTDTQYF
NA	NA	TRBV18	TRBJ1-1	TGTGCCAGCTCACGGCTCGGTGGGGAACATGCTCGCGCTTTCTTT	CASSRLGGEHARAFF
TRBD1	NA	TRBV28	TRBJ1-6	TGTGCCAGCAGCATGGACAGGAGGAATTCACCCCTCCACTTT	CASSMDRRNSPLHF
NA	once	TRBV19	TRBJ1-5	TGTGCCAGTAGAAGTATAGGGAATTTGGGGGTGGGACAGCCCCAGCATTTT	CASRSIGNLGVGQPQHF
TRBD1	NA	TRBV19	TRBJ1-5	TGTGCCAGTAGCCACGGGACAGGGAATCAGCCCCAGCATTTT	CASSHGTGNQPQHF